Listed below are T cell receptor beta chains from one sample, sequenced in a study of naive and memory T cell subsets. TCRdb passed the UMI-ligation and nested PCR reads through MiXCR, listing each CDR3 protein once. The top ten clones hold more than 0.8% of a sample with 95,000 to 150,000 distinct CDR3 sequences, just over 35% of them seen once. Material: central memory CD4+ T cells from blood. The receptors derive from a human donor in good health. The CDR3 runs from the conserved cysteine through the conserved F or W. Each record gives: J gene, D gene, clone size, V gene, CDR3 protein, CDR3 DNA. D genes are given only for firm matches. Clone size is stated in some rows and not others, as once, few, many or a class when expanded.

>TRBJ2-2|TRBD1|-|TRBV7-9
CASSSRDRGANTGELFF
TGTGCCAGCAGCTCGCGAGACAGGGGAGCGAACACCGGGGAGCTGTTTTTT
>TRBJ2-1|TRBD1|-|TRBV2
CASSPPGQGDYEQFF
TGTGCCAGCAGCCCGCCGGGACAGGGGGACTATGAGCAGTTCTTC
>TRBJ2-7|TRBD1|few|TRBV7-9
CASSGYSGQRYEQYF
TGTGCCAGCAGCGGTTATTCGGGACAGCGGTACGAGCAGTACTTC
>TRBJ1-5|-|-|TRBV6-2/TRBV6-3
CASRTGTVNQPQHF
TGTGCCAGCAGGACCGGGACTGTAAATCAGCCCCAGCATTTT
>TRBJ2-3|TRBD1|-|TRBV29-1
CSVGQGPSTDTQYF
TGCAGCGTCGGACAGGGGCCCAGCACAGATACGCAGTATTTT
>TRBJ1-4|-|-|TRBV27
CASRQLTKTAEKLFF
TGTGCCAGCAGACAACTGACAAAGACGGCGGAAAAACTGTTTTTT
>TRBJ2-7|-|few|TRBV20-1
CSTYDGIITHEQYF
TGCAGTACCTATGACGGGATAATCACCCACGAGCAGTACTTC
>TRBJ2-3|-|-|TRBV6-2/TRBV6-3
CASRWGTDTQYF
TGTGCCAGCAGATGGGGAACAGATACGCAGTATTTT
>TRBJ2-7|-|-|TRBV6-6
CASSYSGYSYEQYF
TGTGCCAGCAGTTACTCGGGTTACTCCTACGAGCAGTACTTC
>TRBJ1-2|TRBD1|many|TRBV19
CASSYDRDWRSDYGYTF
TGTGCCAGTAGCTACGACAGGGATTGGCGGTCCGACTATGGCTACACCTTC
>TRBJ2-1|TRBD1|-|TRBV28
CASTLPQGIMFF
TGTGCCAGCACACTCCCACAGGGGATTATGTTCTTC
>TRBJ2-1|TRBD2|few|TRBV10-3
CAISDLAGATSNEQFF
TGTGCCATCAGTGACCTAGCGGGAGCCACCTCCAATGAGCAGTTCTTC
>TRBJ2-6|-|-|TRBV29-1
CSAIWGVAASGANVLTF
TGCAGCGCCATCTGGGGGGTCGCGGCATCTGGGGCCAACGTCCTGACTTTC
>TRBJ1-4|-|-|TRBV28
CASSLTTGPKVEKLFF
TGTGCCAGCAGTTTAACCACCGGACCGAAGGTTGAAAAACTGTTTTTT
>TRBJ2-5|-|few|TRBV29-1
CSVESGGGTQYF
TGCAGCGTTGAGTCAGGGGGAGGGACCCAGTACTTC
>TRBJ2-3|-|few|TRBV9
CASSVSGRATDTQYF
TGTGCCAGCAGCGTAAGTGGCAGGGCCACAGATACGCAGTATTTT
>TRBJ2-7|-|few|TRBV20-1
CSARARPSYEQYF
TGCAGTGCTAGGGCCAGACCGTCCTACGAGCAGTACTTC
>TRBJ2-5|TRBD2|few|TRBV11-2
CASSLDRELAHQETQYF
TGTGCCAGCAGCTTAGATCGAGAACTAGCGCACCAAGAGACCCAGTACTTC
>TRBJ2-7|TRBD1|-|TRBV7-9
CASSLMTGAGEQYF
TGTGCCAGCAGCTTAATGACAGGGGCAGGCGAGCAGTACTTC
>TRBJ1-1|-|few|TRBV11-2
CASSLARTLNTEAFF
TGTGCCAGCAGCTTAGCGCGCACCCTGAACACTGAAGCTTTCTTT
>TRBJ2-6|-|few|TRBV30
CARTFGGSSGANVLTF
TGTGCCCGGACCTTTGGGGGGAGCTCTGGGGCCAACGTCCTGACTTTC
>TRBJ2-7|-|-|TRBV25-1
CASSESSGAYEQYF
TGTGCCAGCAGTGAATCGTCGGGGGCCTACGAGCAGTACTTC
>TRBJ2-1|-|-|TRBV19
CASSSGDLSYNEQFF
TGTGCCAGTAGTTCGGGAGACCTCTCCTACAATGAGCAGTTCTTC
>TRBJ1-2|TRBD1|many|TRBV29-1
CSVTRDSGGYGYTF
TGCAGCGTTACCAGGGACAGTGGAGGGTATGGCTACACCTTC
>TRBJ2-5|-|-|TRBV5-1
CASSETGHPEGETQYF
TGCGCCAGCAGCGAGACCGGACACCCGGAGGGGGAGACCCAGTACTTC
>TRBJ2-5|-|-|TRBV3-1
CASSHGYRKETQYF
TGTGCCAGCAGCCACGGTTACAGGAAAGAGACCCAGTACTTC
>TRBJ1-1|-|-|TRBV2
CASSGNFGNTEAFF
TGTGCCAGCAGTGGGAACTTCGGGAACACTGAAGCTTTCTTT
>TRBJ2-7|-|-|TRBV3-1
CASSQAPVYEQYF
TGTGCCAGCAGCCAAGCCCCGGTCTACGAGCAGTACTTC
>TRBJ2-1|TRBD2|-|TRBV11-3
CASGEGAGAPNNEQFF
TGTGCCAGCGGCGAGGGAGCGGGAGCCCCAAACAATGAGCAGTTCTTC
>TRBJ2-7|TRBD1|-|TRBV7-9
CASSYGTATYEQYF
TGTGCCAGCAGCTACGGGACAGCTACCTACGAGCAGTACTTC
>TRBJ1-5|TRBD1|-|TRBV15
CATSFRDRVVNQPQHF
TGTGCCACCAGTTTCCGGGACAGGGTGGTCAATCAGCCCCAGCATTTT
>TRBJ2-1|TRBD2|few|TRBV7-3
CASSLKFTERGSSYNEQFF
TGTGCCAGCAGCTTAAAGTTTACGGAGCGGGGGAGCTCCTACAATGAGCAGTTCTTC
>TRBJ2-3|TRBD2|few|TRBV5-1
CASSSLTGLGTPADTQYF
TGCGCCAGCAGCTCTCTCACAGGACTAGGGACCCCAGCAGATACGCAGTATTTT
>TRBJ2-7|TRBD1|few|TRBV9
CASSPTGSGGEQYF
TGTGCCAGCAGCCCTACCGGCTCAGGGGGCGAGCAGTACTTC
>TRBJ2-1|-|many|TRBV29-1
CSVKGRRFYEQFF
TGCAGCGTCAAAGGTCGTAGATTCTATGAGCAGTTCTTC
>TRBJ2-1|-|few|TRBV5-4
CASSLGLYNEQFF
TGTGCCAGCAGCTTGGGACTGTACAATGAGCAGTTCTTC
>TRBJ2-5|TRBD2|many|TRBV20-1
CSVGSGTSGRETQYF
TGCAGTGTGGGCTCCGGGACTAGCGGGAGAGAGACCCAGTACTTC
>TRBJ2-1|-|-|TRBV25-1
CATRRTKGGEQFF
TGTGCCACCAGGAGAACAAAAGGCGGTGAGCAGTTCTTC
>TRBJ2-5|-|-|TRBV5-1
CASSLNSGAQETQYF
TGCGCCAGCAGCTTGAACTCAGGGGCCCAAGAGACCCAGTACTTC
>TRBJ2-5|TRBD2|-|TRBV28
CASSLLARASGSIWIQTQYF
TGTGCCAGCAGTTTATTAGCTCGGGCTAGCGGGAGTATCTGGATCCAGACCCAGTACTTC
>TRBJ2-3|TRBD1|-|TRBV3-1
CASSRQGYTDTQYF
TGTGCCAGCAGCAGACAGGGGTACACAGATACGCAGTATTTT
>TRBJ1-5|-|-|TRBV30
CAWSPIGGQPQHF
TGTGCCTGGAGTCCCATAGGGGGTCAGCCCCAGCATTTT
>TRBJ2-1|TRBD2|-|TRBV5-6
CASSLARTSGRFVLNEQFF
TGTGCCAGCAGCTTGGCGAGGACTAGCGGGAGGTTCGTGTTGAATGAGCAGTTCTTC
>TRBJ1-2|TRBD1|few|TRBV6-5
CASRNTGGRYGYTF
TGTGCCAGCAGAAACACAGGGGGCCGCTATGGCTACACCTTC
>TRBJ2-1|TRBD2|-|TRBV28
CASSSIIRGGKNEQFF
TGTGCCAGCAGTTCGATAATCCGGGGAGGGAAGAATGAGCAGTTCTTC
>TRBJ1-1|TRBD1|-|TRBV27
CASRRTGGGGTEAFF
TGTGCCAGCAGAAGGACAGGGGGTGGGGGCACTGAAGCTTTCTTT
>TRBJ2-2|-|few|TRBV18
CASSPPTALDTGELFF
TGTGCCAGCTCACCACCGACAGCCCTCGACACCGGGGAGCTGTTTTTT
>TRBJ1-5|-|-|TRBV6-5
CASSYSGPRQPQHF
TGTGCCAGCAGTTACTCTGGGCCTCGTCAGCCCCAGCATTTT
>TRBJ2-2|-|few|TRBV9
CASSVVSSGNTGELFF
TGTGCCAGCAGCGTAGTTTCCAGCGGGAACACCGGGGAGCTGTTTTTT
>TRBJ2-7|TRBD2|medium-sized|TRBV20-1
CSARDLGGRDEQYF
TGCAGTGCTAGAGATCTGGGAGGGCGGGACGAGCAGTACTTC
>TRBJ1-1|-|few|TRBV5-1
CASSPRTEGSEAFF
TGCGCCAGCAGCCCCAGGACTGAAGGGTCTGAAGCTTTCTTT
>TRBJ2-1|TRBD1|many|TRBV7-3
CASSLGQGFSNEQFF
TGTGCCAGCAGCTTAGGACAGGGTTTTAGCAATGAGCAGTTCTTC
>TRBJ2-7|TRBD2|few|TRBV15
CATSRYKAGGPGEQYF
TGTGCCACCAGCAGATACAAAGCGGGAGGGCCAGGTGAGCAGTACTTC
>TRBJ1-1|-|few|TRBV7-8
CASSLVRGPNTEAFF
TGTGCCAGCAGCTTAGTCCGGGGCCCGAACACTGAAGCTTTCTTT
>TRBJ1-5|-|-|TRBV20-1
CSARDPRKANQPQHF
TGCAGTGCTAGAGATCCGAGGAAAGCCAATCAGCCCCAGCATTTT